These 20 T cell receptor beta chains share one sample of origin, sequenced in a study of blood T cell repertoires in COVID-19. The protocol was immunoSEQ multiplex PCR, while the TCRdb copy is restricted to in-frame clones and leaves out a portion. The top ten clones hold 10% to 13% of a sample with approximately 200,000 clones, around four fifths of them seen once. Sequenced: peripheral blood. These TCRs come from a woman aged 80 or older with COVID-19, enrolled during active disease.

This clone was detected only once. This chain connects TRBV7-9 to TRBJ2-5, with 7 bases aligning to TRBD1. The V segment lost 3 bases and the J segment 5 bases; nucleotides outside the gene matches: 9. The germline V gene has CDR1 SEHNR and CDR2 FQNEAQ (reference sequence). The CDR3 is 15 amino acids. CDR3 nucleotide sequence: TGTGCCAGCAGCTTTAATCCGACAGGGCGCGAGACCCAGTACTTC. Translation gives CASSFNPTGRETQYF.

V and J are TRBV3-1 (or the pseudogene TRBV3-2) and TRBJ1-1; 7 bases match TRBD1. The germline V gene has CDR1 LGHDT and CDR2 YNNKEL (reference sequence). This CDR3 contains 16 residues. V lost 4 bases to trimming and J lost 1 base; unmatched junction nucleotides: 9. The CDR3 is CASSLKGQLKNTEAFF. CDR3 nucleotide sequence: TGTGCCAGCAGCCTTAAGGGACAGCTTAAGAACACTGAAGCTTTCTTT.

As concerns this clone: A read error is likely, as this CDR3 ends without the conserved phenylalanine or tryptophan. The DNA is omitted, as the CDR3 cannot be located on it reliably, and the CDR3 follows TCRdb's listing. The chain combines TRBV19 with TRBJ1-4; the table's D call of TRBD1 was not tested on the DNA. The germline V gene has CDR1 LNHDA and CDR2 SQIVND (reference sequence). With termini counted, the CDR3 has 16 amino acids. This CDR3 reads CASSIRVRNVLLSAVC.

This chain joins TRBV2 and TRBJ1-3; 12 bases align to TRBD1. With V trimmed by 7 bases and J by 4 bases, 17 bases remained unmatched. Germline V gives CDR1 SNHLY, CDR2 FYNNEI. The CDR3 totals 19 residues. In DNA form, the CDR3 reads TGTGCCAGCAAAAGGCTTGGGACAGGGGGCTCGGTATCCGGAAACACCATATATTTT. Its translation: CASKRLGTGGSVSGNTIYF.

Here the CDR3 reads CASRAGGKSTDTQYF. The CDR3 DNA reads as TGCGCCAGCAGGGCGGGGGGGAAGAGCACAGATACGCAGTATTTT. V and J are TRBV5-1 and TRBJ2-3; 9 bases line up with TRBD2. The CDR3 totals 15 residues. With 5 bases clipped from V and 0 bases from J, the junction kept 4 bases outside the gene matches. From germline, CDR1 is SGHRS and CDR2 YFSETQ.

The chain employs TRBV18 and TRBJ2-3; D remains unclear. Germline loops: CDR1 KGHSH, CDR2 LQKENI. The CDR3 runs to 17 residues. V was pared by 4 bases and J by 1 base, with 18 bases between. CDR3 in amino acids: CASSLVKVVVGTDTQYF. The CDR3 nucleotides read TGTGCCAGCTCACTAGTAAAAGTCGTGGTCGGCACAGATACGCAGTATTTT.

This chain connects TRBV5-6 to TRBJ2-5, with 7 nucleotides matching TRBD1. Germline CDR1 is SGHDT and CDR2 is YYEEEE. The CDR3 totals 16 residues. Germline trimming cut 0 bases from V and 2 bases from J; bases unmatched to any gene: 7. In DNA form, the CDR3 reads TGTGCCAGCAGCTTGGTTGGCAGGGGGTCGCAAGAGACCCAGTACTTC. Amino acids: CASSLVGRGSQETQYF.

The J gene is TRBJ2-7, the V gene TRBV11-2, with D possibly matching TRBD1 (6 bases). V was cut by 0 bases and J by 0 bases, with 12 bases left in between. The CDR3 runs 16 residues. Germline CDR1 reads SGHAT; CDR2 reads FQNNGV. CDR3 in DNA: TGTGCCAGCAGCTTAGATGGGGGCTCCAGCTCCTACGAGCAGTACTTC. Its translation: CASSLDGGSSSYEQYF.

The chain has TRBV18 and TRBJ1-1; 8 bases are a match to TRBD1. The ends lost 6 bases at V and 1 base at J; junction bases unmatched: 4. CDR1 is KGHSH, CDR2 LQKENI, per germline. The CDR3 covers 14 residues. Here the CDR3 reads CASSRQGTNTEAFF. The CDR3 DNA is TGTGCCAGCTCGCGACAGGGGACGAACACTGAAGCTTTCTTT.

This clone was found once. The chain employs TRBV14 and TRBJ2-5, with D hard to call. CDR3 length: 12 amino acids. Germline CDR1 SGHDN, CDR2 FVKESK. V was pared by 0 bases and J by 5 bases, with 4 bases between. The CDR3 DNA reads TGTGCCAGCAGCCAAGATATGGAGACCCAGTACTTC. Its translation: CASSQDMETQYF. The entire variable domain, with the rest obtained from reference TRBV14 and TRBJ2-5, is as follows: EAGVTQFPSHSVIEKGQTVTLRCDPISGHDNLYWYRRVMGKEIKFLLHFVKESKQDESGMPNNRFLAERTGGTYSTLKVQPAELEDSGVYFCASSQDMETQYFGPGTRLLVL.

This clone was detected only a few times. The chain joins TRBV6-2 or TRBV6-3 to TRBJ2-1; TRBD2 agrees at 8 bases. The germline gives CDR1 MNHEY, CDR2 SVGEGT. V dropped 2 bases and J dropped 7; count of bases not matched to a gene: 7. This CDR3 region has 15 residues. The CDR3 here is CASSYLAGGRNEQFF. CDR3 nucleotides: TGTGCCAGCAGTTACCTGGCGGGGGGTCGAAATGAGCAGTTCTTC.

This clone was observed a few times. The chain couples TRBV4-1 to TRBJ1-1, with TRBD1 identical over 10 bases. CDR1 and CDR2 from the germline V gene are MGHRA and YSYEKL. V lost 6 bases to trimming and J lost 0 bases; unmatched junction nucleotides: 10. This CDR3 has 17 residues. CDR3: CASRAGTGVKVNTEAFF. For the CDR3, the DNA is TGCGCCAGCAGAGCCGGGACAGGGGTGAAGGTGAACACTGAAGCTTTCTTT.

V usage is TRBV5-5 and J usage is TRBJ1-4; no clear D. Germline V gene sequence: CDR1 SGHKS, CDR2 YYEKEE (reference sequence). The CDR3 length is 15 residues. Trimming pared 2 bases from V and 2 bases from J, leaving 10 bases between. In DNA, the CDR3 is TGTGCCAGCAGCTTACCCGAGTGGACTAATGAAAAACTGTTTTTT. It specifies CASSLPEWTNEKLFF.

V and J are TRBV5-6 and TRBJ1-4; D possibly corresponds to TRBD1 (5 bases). The CDR3 loop spans 15 amino acids. The V gene lost 1 base and the J gene lost 7 bases, with 14 bases spanning the gap. In germline, CDR1 is SGHDT, CDR2 YYEEEE. The CDR3 region has the DNA TGTGCCAGCAGCTTGCTCAGGGTGGGTGGTGAAAAACTGTTTTTT. Translated: CASSLLRVGGEKLFF.

This chain connects TRBV5-6 to TRBJ2-5; 8 positions match TRBD1. From germline, CDR1 is SGHDT and CDR2 YYEEEE. The CDR3 extends over 15 amino acids. Trimming cost V 3 bases and J 5 bases; bases outside gene matches: 9. The CDR3 DNA follows: TGTGCCAGCAGCTCAACCGGGACAGGAGTGGAGACCCAGTACTTC. Its translation is CASSSTGTGVETQYF.

V usage is TRBV3-1 (or the pseudogene TRBV3-2) and J usage is TRBJ1-4; 10 nucleotides line up with TRBD1. Losses at the gene ends were 0 bases for V and 7 bases for J; bases not matched to a gene: 5. Looked up from germline, CDR1 is LGHDT and CDR2 is YNNKEL (reference sequence). This CDR3 has 16 residues. The CDR3 DNA is TGTGCCAGCAGCCAAGACCCCGGACAGGGGGGTGAAAAACTGTTTTTT. Its translation is CASSQDPGQGGEKLFF.

The chain links TRBV11-2 to TRBJ1-4; TRBD1 matches at 7 bases. The CDR3 covers 13 residues. CDR1 is SGHAT and CDR2 is FQNNGV in the germline V gene. J gave up 6 bases and V 6 bases, and 4 bases lay outside the gene matches. CDR3 nucleotide sequence: TGTGCCAGCAGAGACAGGGCGTATGAAAAACTGTTTTTT. It specifies CASRDRAYEKLFF. Drawing the rest from reference TRBV11-2 and TRBJ1-4, the complete variable domain is EAGVAQSPRYKIIEKRQSVAFWCNPISGHATLYWYQQILGQGPKLLIQFQNNGVVDDSQLPKDRFSAERLKGVDSTLKIQPAKLEDSAVYLCASRDRAYEKLFFGSGTQLSVL.

This clone was recorded a few times. The rearrangement uses TRBV18 and TRBJ1-1; D is undetermined. Trimming shortened V by 0 bases and J by 11 bases, and 13 bases separated the two germline ends. The CDR3 is made up of 13 amino acids. Germline CDR1 is KGHSH and CDR2 is LQKENI. The CDR3 loop is CASSPPVRSEAFF. CDR3 DNA: TGTGCCAGCTCACCACCTGTGAGAAGTGAGGCTTTCTTT.

V gene TRBV10-3 combines with J gene TRBJ1-6; 7 bases are a match to TRBD1. This CDR3 has 16 amino acids. Germline V lookup: CDR1 ENHRY, CDR2 SYGVKD. After removal of 4 bases from V and 4 bases from J, the junction contained 7 bases not matched to a gene. The CDR3 region is CAISAAGGEYNSPLHF. CDR3 nucleotide sequence: TGTGCCATCAGTGCGGCAGGGGGAGAGTATAATTCACCCCTCCACTTT.

The V gene is TRBV19, the J gene TRBJ2-1; D is perhaps TRBD1 (5 bases). The germline V and J ends were trimmed by 3 bases and 0 bases, with 12 bases remaining between them. CDR3 length equals 16 residues. Germline CDR1 is LNHDA and CDR2 is SQIVND (reference sequence). The CDR3 DNA reads as TGTGCCAGTAGTATGACAGCTGGAACCTCCTACAATGAGCAGTTCTTC. This gives the protein CASSMTAGTSYNEQFF.